The rows below give T cell receptor beta chains drawn from one sample of a study of shared clonotypes between healthy human individuals. Assay used: immunoSEQ multiplex PCR; TCRdb lists only in-frame clones, some missing. The profile covers approximately 2,000,000 clones, with 85% to 95% appearing a single time and roughly 0.34% taken by the ten largest. The sample consisted of naive CD4+ T cells from PBMCs. The receptors were sampled from a man between 18 and 29 years old in good health. Some clones in this sample may be carry-over from other donors' samples. CDR3s include the opening cysteine and the closing phenylalanine or tryptophan. The D gene is left open where the match is weak. Some rows have no size entry. The others give once, few or many, or a class for an expanded clone.

size: once
D: TRBD2
V: TRBV4-3
J: TRBJ2-5
CDR3: CASSLGPSGRARETQYF
DNA: TGCGCCAGCAGCTTGGGGCCCAGCGGGAGGGCCAGAGAGACCCAGTACTTC

size: -
D: -
V: TRBV2
J: TRBJ1-5
CDR3: CASSGTGRDQPQHF
DNA: TGTGCCAGCAGTGGGACGGGTCGCGATCAGCCCCAGCATTTT

size: -
D: TRBD1
V: TRBV2
J: TRBJ1-3
CDR3: CASRRQGLSSGNTIYF
DNA: TGTGCCAGCAGACGACAGGGTTTAAGCTCTGGAAACACCATATATTTT

size: -
D: -
V: TRBV30
J: TRBJ2-2
CDR3: CAWGASTGELFF
DNA: TGTGCCTGGGGGGCCTCGACCGGGGAGCTGTTTTTT

size: once
D: -
V: TRBV5-6
J: TRBJ1-1
CDR3: CASSQVSAGLNTEAFF
DNA: TGTGCCAGCAGCCAAGTGTCGGCAGGCTTGAACACTGAAGCTTTCTTT

size: -
D: -
V: TRBV23-1
J: TRBJ2-3
CDR3: CASSQSLGRVHTQYF
DNA: TGCGCCAGCAGTCAATCATTGGGCAGGGTCCATACGCAGTATTTT

size: -
D: -
V: TRBV28
J: TRBJ1-1
CDR3: CASSLAGGFWNTEAFF
DNA: TGTGCCAGCAGTTTGGCCGGGGGGTTTTGGAACACTGAAGCTTTCTTT

size: -
D: -
V: TRBV27
J: TRBJ1-3
CDR3: CASSPSGQLGGNTIYF
DNA: TGTGCCAGCAGTCCCTCGGGGCAGCTAGGTGGAAACACCATATATTTT

size: -
D: -
V: TRBV4-2
J: TRBJ2-5
CDR3: CASSLHSGAQETQYF
DNA: TGTGCCAGCAGCCTACACTCTGGGGCACAAGAGACCCAGTACTTC

size: -
D: -
V: TRBV25-1
J: TRBJ2-7
CDR3: CASSEFRGTESYEQYF
DNA: TGTGCCAGCAGTGAATTTAGGGGGACGGAATCCTACGAGCAGTACTTC

size: few
D: -
V: TRBV28
J: TRBJ1-5
CDR3: CASSLRAGSNQPQHF
DNA: TGTGCCAGCAGTTTAAGGGCGGGCAGCAATCAGCCCCAGCATTTT

size: -
D: -
V: TRBV28
J: TRBJ2-2
CDR3: CASSSYQTGLYTGELFF
DNA: TGTGCCAGCAGTTCATACCAGACGGGACTGTACACCGGGGAGCTGTTTTTT

size: -
D: -
V: TRBV19
J: TRBJ1-1
CDR3: CATTWEFSDTEAFF
DNA: TGTGCCACCACCTGGGAGTTTTCGGACACTGAAGCTTTCTTT

size: -
D: -
V: TRBV6-5
J: TRBJ2-7
CDR3: CASSKPPPYEQYF
DNA: TGTGCCAGCAGCAAACCGCCCCCCTACGAGCAGTACTTC

size: -
D: -
V: TRBV9
J: TRBJ1-1
CDR3: CASSVAMQIGSNTEAFF
DNA: TGTGCCAGCAGCGTAGCTATGCAAATTGGGTCAAACACTGAAGCTTTCTTT

size: -
D: -
V: TRBV10-1
J: TRBJ2-7
CDR3: CASSPSRATGREQYF
DNA: TGCGCCAGCAGCCCCTCCAGGGCGACCGGGCGCGAGCAGTACTTC

size: -
D: -
V: TRBV27
J: TRBJ2-7
CDR3: CASSLVGGTYEQYF
DNA: TGTGCCAGCAGCCTAGTCGGAGGGACCTACGAGCAGTACTTC

size: -
D: -
V: TRBV6-1
J: TRBJ1-1
CDR3: CASSEIPGLNTEAFF
DNA: TGTGCCAGCAGTGAAATCCCAGGGTTGAACACTGAAGCTTTCTTT

size: -
D: -
V: TRBV6-5
J: TRBJ1-2
CDR3: CASSYSGSLGYTF
DNA: TGTGCCAGCAGTTACTCTGGCAGCCTAGGCTACACCTTC

size: -
D: TRBD1
V: TRBV27
J: TRBJ2-7
CDR3: CASSLLSGTGAPPASYEQYF
DNA: TGTGCCAGCAGTTTATTATCCGGGACAGGGGCCCCCCCCGCGTCCTACGAGCAGTACTTC

size: -
D: -
V: TRBV4-3
J: TRBJ1-3
CDR3: CASSQESTGNSGNTIYF
DNA: TGCGCCAGCAGCCAAGAGTCAACGGGAAACTCTGGAAACACCATATATTTT

size: -
D: TRBD1
V: TRBV2
J: TRBJ1-4
CDR3: CASSESRGHTEKLFF
DNA: TGTGCCAGCAGTGAATCGAGGGGGCATACTGAAAAACTGTTTTTT

size: -
D: -
V: TRBV19
J: TRBJ1-1
CDR3: CASSIVNTEAFF
DNA: TGTGCCAGTAGTATAGTAAACACTGAAGCTTTCTTT

size: once
D: -
V: TRBV6-5
J: TRBJ2-1
CDR3: CASSRRAPRPEQFF
DNA: TGTGCCAGCAGCCGTCGGGCCCCCAGGCCTGAGCAGTTCTTC

size: -
D: TRBD2
V: TRBV2
J: TRBJ2-7
CDR3: CASTAGVSYEQYF
DNA: TGTGCCAGCACCGCGGGAGTCTCCTACGAGCAGTACTTC

size: -
D: -
V: TRBV5-1
J: TRBJ2-7
CDR3: CASSLRLQGSVRDEQYF
DNA: TGCGCCAGCAGCTTGAGGCTACAGGGTTCTGTGAGGGACGAGCAGTACTTC

size: -
D: -
V: TRBV4-2
J: TRBJ2-2
CDR3: CASSRDWRRTGELFF
DNA: TGTGCCAGCAGCCGGGACTGGAGAAGGACCGGGGAGCTGTTTTTT

size: -
D: -
V: TRBV7-9
J: TRBJ2-3
CDR3: CASRGPRSTDTQYF
DNA: TGTGCCAGCAGGGGCCCCAGATCGACAGATACGCAGTATTTT

size: -
D: TRBD2
V: TRBV6-5
J: TRBJ2-5
CDR3: CASSRAGYLAETQYF
DNA: TGTGCCAGCAGCCGAGCGGGATACCTAGCAGAGACCCAGTACTTC

size: -
D: TRBD1
V: TRBV5-5
J: TRBJ2-2
CDR3: CASSLQGARSGELFF
DNA: TGTGCCAGCAGCTTGCAGGGGGCGCGATCCGGGGAGCTGTTTTTT

size: once
D: -
V: TRBV15
J: TRBJ2-5
CDR3: CATRTIREETQYF
DNA: TGTGCCACCCGTACGATTAGGGAAGAGACCCAGTACTTC

size: -
D: TRBD1
V: TRBV6-6
J: TRBJ2-1
CDR3: CASYGSRDRGNEQFF
DNA: TGTGCCAGCTACGGATCCCGGGACAGGGGGAATGAGCAGTTCTTC

size: -
D: TRBD1
V: TRBV7-3
J: TRBJ2-5
CDR3: CASSPGQVGETQYF
DNA: TGTGCCAGCAGCCCAGGACAGGTGGGAGAGACCCAGTACTTC

size: -
D: TRBD1
V: TRBV19
J: TRBJ1-4
CDR3: CASSPDRGNEKLFF
DNA: TGTGCCAGTAGTCCCGACAGGGGTAATGAAAAACTGTTTTTT

size: -
D: -
V: TRBV30
J: TRBJ2-2
CDR3: CAWRAQLNTGELLF
DNA: TGTGCCTGGAGAGCCCAGTTGAACACCGGGGAGCTGCTTTTT

size: -
D: -
V: TRBV11-2
J: TRBJ1-1
CDR3: CASSLIGGRNTEAFF
DNA: TGTGCCAGCAGCTTAATTGGGGGACGGAACACTGAAGCTTTCTTT

size: once
D: -
V: TRBV30
J: TRBJ2-7
CDR3: CAWSSRLEQYF
DNA: TGTGCCTGGAGCAGCCGCCTCGAGCAGTACTTC

size: -
D: TRBD1
V: TRBV11-2
J: TRBJ2-1
CDR3: CASSSRRDSQYNEQFF
DNA: TGTGCCAGCAGCTCGCGCCGGGACAGCCAATACAATGAGCAGTTCTTC

size: -
D: -
V: TRBV14
J: TRBJ1-2
CDR3: CASSQARGALNGYTF
DNA: TGTGCCAGCAGCCAAGCCCGGGGGGCGCTTAATGGCTACACCTTC

size: -
D: -
V: TRBV6-5
J: TRBJ1-3
CDR3: CASSSGDSGNTIYF
DNA: TGTGCCAGCAGTTCAGGCGACTCTGGAAACACCATATATTTT

size: -
D: -
V: TRBV28
J: TRBJ2-7
CDR3: CASSLGQAEDEQYF
DNA: TGTGCCAGCAGTTTAGGGCAGGCGGAGGACGAGCAGTACTTC

size: -
D: -
V: TRBV6-1
J: TRBJ2-5
CDR3: CASSDIQGLGETQYF
DNA: TGTGCCAGCAGTGATATTCAGGGTTTAGGAGAGACCCAGTACTTC

size: -
D: TRBD2
V: TRBV5-1
J: TRBJ2-7
CDR3: CASSLLVAGGYEQYF
DNA: TGCGCCAGCAGCTTGTTGGTAGCGGGAGGCTACGAGCAGTACTTC

size: once
D: TRBD1
V: TRBV28
J: TRBJ1-1
CDR3: CASNRVTGEAFF
DNA: TGTGCCAGCAACCGGGTGACAGGGGAAGCTTTCTTT

size: -
D: -
V: TRBV9
J: TRBJ1-1
CDR3: CASSGHPANGEAFF
DNA: TGTGCCAGCAGCGGACACCCTGCGAACGGTGAAGCTTTCTTT

size: -
D: TRBD2
V: TRBV6-1
J: TRBJ2-3
CDR3: CASRGLAASTDTQYF
DNA: TGTGCCAGCAGAGGACTAGCGGCCAGCACAGATACGCAGTATTTT

size: once
D: -
V: TRBV7-9
J: TRBJ2-7
CDR3: CASSLGAGTGGYEQYF
DNA: TGTGCCAGCAGCTTAGGCGCGGGGACCGGAGGCTACGAGCAGTACTTC

size: -
D: TRBD1
V: TRBV7-2
J: TRBJ2-3
CDR3: CASSGQGANPQYF
DNA: TGTGCCAGCAGTGGGCAGGGGGCAAATCCGCAGTATTTT

size: -
D: -
V: TRBV10-1
J: TRBJ2-2
CDR3: CASSALGHLNTGELFF
DNA: TGCGCCAGCAGTGCATTGGGACACTTAAACACCGGGGAGCTGTTTTTT

size: -
D: -
V: TRBV28
J: TRBJ1-5
CDR3: CASSFPGRKNQPQHF
DNA: TGTGCCAGCAGTTTCCCAGGGCGGAAAAATCAGCCCCAGCATTTT

size: -
D: TRBD1
V: TRBV7-6
J: TRBJ1-5
CDR3: CASSSYRGINQPQHF
DNA: TGTGCCAGCAGCTCATACAGGGGAATCAATCAGCCCCAGCATTTT

size: -
D: -
V: TRBV11-3
J: TRBJ1-1
CDR3: CASSLDRGKAFF
DNA: TGTGCCAGCAGCTTAGATAGAGGGAAAGCTTTCTTT

size: -
D: TRBD2
V: TRBV5-5
J: TRBJ2-5
CDR3: CASSLGLAGGETQYF
DNA: TGTGCCAGCAGCTTGGGACTAGCGGGAGGGGAGACCCAGTACTTC

size: -
D: -
V: TRBV28
J: TRBJ2-4
CDR3: CASRPGRWDLKNIQYF
DNA: TGTGCCAGCAGGCCGGGACGATGGGACTTAAAAAACATTCAGTACTTC

size: -
D: -
V: TRBV6-6
J: TRBJ1-4
CDR3: CASSLLGKLFF
DNA: TGTGCCAGCAGTCTTCTCGGCAAACTGTTTTTT

size: -
D: -
V: TRBV29-1
J: TRBJ2-1
CDR3: CSVVRDYNEQFF
DNA: TGCAGCGTTGTCCGGGACTACAATGAGCAGTTCTTC

size: few
D: TRBD2
V: TRBV7-3
J: TRBJ2-2
CDR3: CASSLGLAGAGELFF
DNA: TGTGCCAGCAGCTTAGGCCTAGCGGGAGCCGGGGAGCTGTTTTTT

size: -
D: -
V: TRBV9
J: TRBJ1-1
CDR3: CASSKRPDVLLVGTEAFF
DNA: TGTGCCAGCAGCAAAAGGCCGGATGTCCTCCTAGTAGGCACTGAAGCTTTCTTT

size: once
D: TRBD2
V: TRBV10-3
J: TRBJ2-3
CDR3: CAISGTTGIAGGYTQYF
DNA: TGTGCCATCAGTGGAACAACGGGAATAGCGGGAGGATATACGCAGTATTTT

size: -
D: -
V: TRBV29-1
J: TRBJ1-4
CDR3: CSVGVRGGANEKLFF
DNA: TGCAGCGTTGGTGTCCGAGGGGGGGCTAATGAAAAACTGTTTTTT